This entry lists 20 T cell receptor beta chains sequenced from one sample in a study of blood T cell repertoires in COVID-19 (dated by TCRdb to about 2020). Library generation was performed with the immunoSEQ multiplex PCR assay. TCRdb re-hosts the immuneACCESS table, in-frame sequences only. Its copies lack some clones; in the studies checked, an unresolved V gene accounts for under half of them, and the cause for the rest is not known. The sample records 20,000 to 25,000 clones, approximately 90% of which are singletons. The ten largest clonotypes hold under 6.5% of the sample. Sequencing was carried out using peripheral blood. All receptors come from a woman older than 75 with active COVID-19.

V is TRBV3-1 (or the pseudogene TRBV3-2) and J is TRBJ1-2; D unresolved. The CDR3 sequence is 14 residues long. Trimming took off 0 bases at V and 3 bases at J, with 8 bases between the two ends. Germline V lookup: CDR1 LGHDT, CDR2 YNNKEL (reference sequence). CDR3 region: CASSQDPGDYGYTF. CDR3 sequence (DNA): TGTGCCAGCAGCCAAGATCCCGGGGACTATGGCTACACCTTC.

V and J are TRBV3-1 (or the pseudogene TRBV3-2) and TRBJ1-5; possible D gene TRBD1, 5 bases. The germline gives CDR1 LGHDT, CDR2 YNNKEL (reference sequence). The germline V and J ends were trimmed by 4 bases and 2 bases, with 9 bases remaining between them. This CDR3 spans 14 amino acids. In DNA, the CDR3 is TGTGCCAGCAGCCGAACGGGGGGCAATCAGCCCCAGCATTTT. As protein: CASSRTGGNQPQHF.

The rearrangement links TRBV9 to TRBJ1-3; the D is unclear. V was trimmed by 3 bases and J by 2 bases, leaving 9 bases between them. The CDR3 is 14 residues long. CDR1 is SGDLS and CDR2 is YYNGEE in the germline V gene. Written as DNA, the CDR3 is TGTGCCAGCAGCGAGGGAGTAACTGGAAACACCATATATTTT. The encoded protein is CASSEGVTGNTIYF.

CDR3: CASSSRTHLEYNEQFF. The CDR3 DNA reads TGTGCCAGTAGTAGCAGGACTCACCTAGAATACAATGAGCAGTTCTTC. V gene TRBV19 combines with J gene TRBJ2-1; D perhaps matches TRBD2 (5 bases). Deletions cut 4 bases from V and 4 bases from J, with 17 bases between. Germline V CDR1 and CDR2: LNHDA, SQIVND (reference sequence). The CDR3 is 16 residues long.

The J gene is TRBJ1-5, the V gene TRBV6-5; TRBD1 aligns across 7 bases. The CDR3 has 15 residues. The V and J ends lost 6 bases and 1 base, in that order; junction bases with no gene match: 6. Germline V gene lookup returns CDR1 MNHEY and CDR2 SVGAGI. In nucleotides, the CDR3 is TGTGCCAGCAGATTAACGACAGGGAGCAATCAGCCCCAGCATTTT. Translation: CASRLTTGSNQPQHF.

The V gene is TRBV30, the J gene TRBJ2-7, with no clear D. The germline gives CDR1 GTSNPN, CDR2 SVGIG (reference sequence). Deletions cut 1 base from V and 1 base from J, with 8 bases between. The CDR3 has 13 amino acids. The CDR3: CAWSGAGSYEQYF. The CDR3 nucleotides are TGTGCCTGGAGTGGAGCCGGGTCCTACGAGCAGTACTTC.

The J gene is TRBJ1-4, the V gene TRBV7-8; 7 positions agree with TRBD1. Trimming at V came to 6 bases and at J to 8 bases, leaving 6 bases not matched to a gene. Looked up from germline, CDR1 is SGHVS and CDR2 is FQNEAQ. The CDR3 covers 13 residues. CDR3 in DNA: TGTGCCAGCAGGGAGAGACAGGGAGAAAAACTGTTTTTT. This sequence encodes CASRERQGEKLFF.

The chain combines TRBV6-5 with TRBJ2-7; D call uncertain. V lost 2 bases and J lost 0, with 14 bases in between. Germline V gives CDR1 MNHEY, CDR2 SVGAGI. This CDR3 has 16 residues. The CDR3 reads CASSYLADTRSYEQYF. CDR3 nucleotide sequence: TGTGCCAGCAGTTACCTTGCCGACACTCGCTCCTACGAGCAGTACTTC.

V usage is TRBV18 and J usage is TRBJ2-1; D is uncertain. Germline loops: CDR1 KGHSH, CDR2 LQKENI. This CDR3 region has 13 residues. Trimming stripped 2 bases from V and 4 bases from J, with 6 bases between. The CDR3 spells CASSPGLYNEQFF. In nucleotides, the CDR3 is TGTGCCAGCTCACCAGGGCTTTACAATGAGCAGTTCTTC.

The chain recombines TRBV11-2 with TRBJ2-5, with TRBD2 identical over 9 bases. Trimming at V came to 11 bases and at J to 3 bases, leaving 13 bases not matched to a gene. Germline V gene sequence: CDR1 SGHAT, CDR2 FQNNGV. This CDR3 is 15 amino acids long. The CDR3, as DNA: TGTGCCTCCTCCTTCGCGGGGGGGGAGGAAGAGACCCAGTACTTC. This encodes CASSFAGGEEETQYF.

This chain connects TRBV29-1 to TRBJ2-1; D is uncertain. The V and J ends lost 5 bases and 0 bases respectively, with 8 bases between them. Germline-derived CDR1 and CDR2 are SQVTM and ANQGSEA. This CDR3 is built from 13 residues. The CDR3 bases are TGCAGCGTTCGGCCTAGCTCCTACAATGAGCAGTTCTTC. It translates to CSVRPSSYNEQFF.

The chain is built from TRBV7-9 and TRBJ2-7; 8 bases are shared with TRBD1. From germline, CDR1 is SEHNR and CDR2 FQNEAQ (reference sequence). The CDR3 runs 15 residues. Unmatched junction bases numbered 8, after V lost 4 bases and J lost 3 bases. CDR3 sequence reads: CASSSLDRGDYEQYF. CDR3 DNA sequence: TGTGCCAGCAGCTCCCTAGACAGGGGAGACTACGAGCAGTACTTC.

This clone was observed once. The CDR3 is CASSLTTNTGELFF. Written as DNA, the CDR3 is TGTGCCAGCAGCTTAACTACGAACACCGGGGAGCTGTTTTTT. The rearrangement joins TRBV7-3 to TRBJ2-2; D not certain. V was pared by 0 bases and J by 0 bases, with 2 bases between. The V gene's germline CDR1 is SGHTA and CDR2 FQGTGA. The CDR3 is made up of 14 amino acids.

The sample holds a few counts of this clone. The V and J genes are TRBV4-1 and TRBJ1-5; TRBD1 matches at 9 bases. Germline V gives CDR1 MGHRA, CDR2 YSYEKL. This CDR3 contains 17 residues. V lost 1 base and J lost 0; bases outside the gene matches: 4. The CDR3 nucleotides read TGCGCCAGCAGCCAAGGTCTGGGACAGGGTAGCAATCAGCCCCAGCATTTT. This encodes CASSQGLGQGSNQPQHF.

The chain combines TRBV12-3 or TRBV12-4 with TRBJ2-5; 8 bases line up with TRBD2. V was pared by 3 bases and J by 9 bases, with 6 bases of the junction left unmatched. The CDR3 covers 13 residues. CDR3 protein: CASSFGGVTSQYF. The CDR3 DNA is TGTGCCAGCAGTTTCGGGGGGGTCACGTCCCAGTACTTC.

V is TRBV29-1 and J is TRBJ2-7, with a tentative D call TRBD1 (5 bases). This CDR3 is built from 16 residues. V gave up 4 bases and J gave up 3 bases, with 22 bases separating them. Germline CDR1 reads SQVTM; CDR2 reads ANQGSEA. The chain's CDR3 is CSVVGQGRTWSYEQYF. The CDR3 DNA sequence: TGCAGCGTTGTAGGGCAGGGAAGAACTTGGAGCTACGAGCAGTACTTC.

This rearrangement joins TRBV3-1 (or the pseudogene TRBV3-2) to TRBJ1-2, with 9 nucleotides matching TRBD1. CDR3 length: 18 amino acids. Trimming at V came to 0 bases and at J to 8 bases, leaving 16 bases not matched to a gene. From germline, CDR1 is LGHDT and CDR2 YNNKEL (reference sequence). CDR3 sequence (DNA): TGTGCCAGCAGCCAAGAACGCCCAACAGGGGGCGAGGTGGGGGGCTACACCTTC. Encoded protein: CASSQERPTGGEVGGYTF.

This clone was found once. The chain combines TRBV7-9 with TRBJ2-5, with TRBD2 as a possible D gene (7 bases). V gave up 1 base and J gave up 5 bases, with 11 bases separating them. CDR1 SEHNR and CDR2 FQNEAQ come from the germline V gene (reference sequence). This CDR3 has 14 residues. CDR3 amino acids: CASSLGGGPETQYF. The CDR3 DNA is TGTGCCAGCAGCTTAGGGGGGGGCCCTGAGACCCAGTACTTC.

The rearrangement uses TRBV10-3 and TRBJ1-1, with D maybe TRBD1 (5 bases). The CDR3 totals 15 residues. Trimming cost V 0 bases and J 4 bases, with 12 bases left between them. Germline assignment: CDR1 ENHRY and CDR2 SYGVKD. The CDR3 sequence is CAISESAGLGTEAFF. The CDR3 region has the DNA TGTGCCATCAGTGAGTCGGCAGGGCTGGGCACTGAAGCTTTCTTT.

The rearrangement joins TRBV4-3 to TRBJ2-1, with D perhaps matching TRBD1 (6 bases). V lost 1 base, J lost 4 bases, and 11 bases lay in between. Germline CDR1 LGHNA, CDR2 YSLEER. CDR3 length: 15 residues. This CDR3 is CASSQGLTGYNEQFF. CDR3 bases: TGCGCCAGCAGCCAAGGCCTAACAGGGTACAATGAGCAGTTCTTC.